The T cell receptor (beta chain) described here comes from a study of cytomegalovirus exposure and HLA in healthy donors (dated by TCRdb to about 2017). Study-level background: According to an earlier analysis of a few hundred of the donors, some 180 million T cells yielded 90 million to 130 million unique TCR beta sequences and approximately 300 Gb of sequence data. Roughly 320 gigabases of sequencing data and roughly 81 million unique TCR sequences made up an early release that covered approximately 620 HLA-typed donors. Of the 350 to 450 genotyped donors, roughly 76% were placed in the genetic ancestry cluster associated with self-reported Caucasian donors. The study aimed to test whether cataloging public T cell receptors could reveal signatures of past pathogen exposure. The study used immunosequencing to profile the T cell repertoires of approximately 630 subjects and linked those repertoires to cytomegalovirus serostatus. Along with the approximately 650-subject first cohort, a separate validation cohort of some 130 different subjects was used. High-throughput TCR immunosequencing, statistical association of individual TCRs with disease status, and machine learning were combined to predict cytomegalovirus infection status. A later analysis re-examined previously published TCR beta repertoires from more than 600 donors and added high-resolution HLA genotyping to investigate patterns of TCR occurrence. Rather than using new phenotypic data, the later analysis identified candidate immune exposures from TCR beta sequences and from how often those sequences occurred across donors. An earlier analysis of 587 of the donors applied high-throughput TCR beta sequencing to assess whether each TCR beta V gene segment acted as functional or pseudogenic. Donor age, sex, ethnicity and CMV serostatus were compiled together with the repertoire data. Genome-wide SNP genotypes for about 55% of the roughly 670 donors were used in a later genetic analysis, which treated that subset as a discovery cohort. Every discovery cohort repertoire had been produced on one sequencing platform. Class I and class II HLA loci were covered by the typing at four-digit resolution. The number of typed donors differed by locus: about 629-630 for A, B, C, DRB1 and DQB1; approximately 540 for DQA1; 606 for DPA1; and 400 to 480 for DPB1. Four to six DR-DQ haplotypes were handled as single units for association and clustering, since linkage in the cohort was strong. Among some 410 genotyped donors of the cohort, an average of around 250,000 unique TCR beta nucleotide sequences was sequenced per donor, of which 15% to 20% were non-productive.

The cohort consisted of more than 650 healthy bone marrow donors. Cohort members were all nominally healthy when sampled, although unrecorded immune exposures were likely present. The donor was CMV seronegative and was included in the group of 352 seronegative cohort members. Every donor gave a peripheral blood sample, and the peripheral blood mononuclear cells from that sample were used for TCR beta sequencing. Genomic DNA was extracted from the blood cell samples with the Qiagen DNeasy Blood Extraction Kit. Turning to this clone: This clone's antigen is unknown. Base qualities are missing; no much larger clone stands one base away.

Receptor libraries were prepared by the immunoSEQ multiplex PCR assay. For the multiplex PCR, a mixture combining 60 forward primers for TCR Vbeta segments and 13 reverse primers for TCR Jbeta segments was used. A multiplex PCR assay on genomic DNA amplified the CDR3 region of rearranged TCR beta genes. Amplified TCR beta libraries were sequenced as 87-base-pair reads on the Illumina HiSeq System. The original pipeline was this. In a later analysis, about 80 million unique TCR beta chains were counted across the 500 to 700 repertoires, and about 9.9 million of these chains were shared by at least two donors. To remove PCR and sequencing errors, raw reads were error-corrected and collapsed into unique sequences using a nearest-neighbor algorithm that merged closely related sequences. V, D and J gene segments were assigned by aligning CDR3 sequences to IMGT reference sequences. For a sequence to be retained, a match of at least six nucleotides was required to both a V gene segment and a J gene segment. A rearrangement was called productive if the CDR3 had no stop codons and remained in frame with V and J, and every other rearrangement was called non-productive. Following IMGT convention, CDR3 was defined as the stretch from the second conserved V-encoded cysteine up to the conserved J-encoded phenylalanine. The earlier analysis of a few hundred of the donors excluded any sequence lacking an unambiguous match to a single V gene segment. In an earlier analysis of approximately 590 of the donors, a V segment was called functional when productive rearrangements were above 56.7%, and segregating when the standard deviation between donors exceeded 5%. A statistical classification framework was developed to diagnose cytomegalovirus status using the catalog of TCR beta chain sequences. V and J gene assignment, in a later analysis, came from comparing TCR nucleotide sequences with IMGT/GENE-DB human TR gene sequences. The TCRdist pipeline was used in a later analysis to assign CDR3 sequences and most-parsimonious VDJ recombination scenarios. In a later analysis, each TCR beta chain was defined by its CDR3 amino acid sequence together with its V-gene family, and reads without a unique V-gene family were excluded. In a later analysis, nearly 600 highly shared, low-generation-probability nucleotide sequences were removed to address suspected cross-contamination and a sequencing artifact. In a later analysis, a clonal expansion index for each public chain was calculated from normalized within-repertoire ranks of inferred template counts. In a later analysis, generation probabilities were computed with a VDJ recombination model fitted to out-of-frame rearrangements, and the resulting probabilities were checked against IGoR. In a later analysis, hypergeometric tests were used to score TCR-TCR, TCR-HLA and TCR-CMV co-occurrence, with a repertoire-size bias correction applied to TCR pairs. To estimate false discovery rates, a later analysis permuted the HLA or CMV assignments 20 times. In a later analysis, co-occurring TCRs were grouped using DBSCAN, and TCRdist sequence similarity was added for clustering within HLA-allele-positive subsets. Repertoires with fewer than 30,000 or more than 120,000 public chains were left out of co-occurrence clustering, as were five repertoires with anomalous nucleotide sharing. Sourced from immuneACCESS, this table was stored by TCRdb with only in-frame sequences that have V and J called. A share of the clones is absent; for the studies checked, an unresolved V gene accounts for under half, and the remainder has no known explanation. The V and J calls and the clone size are those of that table, but D and trimming were determined from the DNA. This sample holds about 160,000 clones; about 80% were observed only once. The leading ten clones occupy 1% of the sample.

On the study overall, not on this receptor specifically: Because HLA typing was unavailable for some donors at each locus, only the typed subset was used in association tests. In an earlier analysis of 587 of the donors, most TCR beta V segments were observed in productive rearrangements about 90% or about 30% of the time, broadly matching IMGT annotations. A few of the identified cytomegalovirus-associated TCR beta chains were confirmed in vitro to be specific for cytomegalovirus antigens. In a later analysis, the rate of TCR association differed among HLA loci, with DRB1 alleles having the most associated TCRs and HLA-C alleles having the fewest. A later analysis found that HLA-associated TCR beta chains were more clonally expanded and had lower generation probabilities than equally common non-associated chains. The study listed approximately 150 TCR beta chains as associated with cytomegalovirus. Assigning TCR associations to individual alleles was difficult when HLA alleles, especially DR and DQ, strongly co-occurred. Some IMGT-functional V segments, including TRBV6-2 and TRBV6-3, could not be told apart with the 87-base-pair reads, so those segments were excluded. Across donors, most TCR sequences were observed very rarely, whereas some public TCRs were present in many individuals. Several of the top co-occurrence clusters appeared to be linked to parvovirus B19, influenza, CMV and Epstein-Barr virus, according to a later analysis. Correlated functional status among segregating V segments might reflect linkage disequilibrium, but an unknown experimental factor could not be ruled out. In this cohort, only TCR beta chains were sequenced, and detectable features were limited by the absence of alpha or paired-chain data. The presence/absence analyses assumed that sequencing depth was roughly uniform across donors, and that assumption may not be true. Because counts were too low, some 16 rarely observed V segments, including chromosome 9 orphons, were excluded from the earlier analysis of several hundred of the donors. A later genetic analysis reported fewer N-insertions in productive TCRs among donors in an Asian-associated ancestry cluster than the roughly 620-donor mean. The authors suggested that the approach could potentially be extended to other disease states and immunological phenotypes. A later analysis associated some 17,000 TCR beta sequences with specific HLA alleles at a false discovery rate of 0.05. A group of highly shared sequence variants was considered likely to be a technical artifact of the sequencing pipeline. In both the original and validation cohorts, the classifier was reported to diagnose cytomegalovirus status with high specificity and sensitivity. A further reported finding was that TCR beta sequences accurately predicted the HLA-A and HLA-B alleles for most subjects in the first cohort. A later analysis found that most CMV-associated TCR beta chains appeared HLA-restricted, with HLA associations seemingly driven largely by CMV exposure. Immune exposure information for the cohort was limited to CMV serostatus. V-gene and J-gene trimming of TCR beta chains was associated with a missense DCLRE1C variant in a later genetic analysis, and the association was replicated in an independent cohort.

CDR1 and CDR2, looked up from the germline V gene, are SQVTM and ANQGSEA. The germline V and J ends show losses of 4 bases and 2 bases respectively, and no gene match explains 6 bases of the junction. From its cysteine to its phenylalanine, the CDR3 spans 14 amino acids. Of all the DNA, just the CDR3 is kept, 42 bases in frame from base 1. The rearrangement joined TRBV29-1 to TRBJ1-2; 8 bases in between match TRBD1. This receptor was identified in a woman in her forties in good health and CMV-seronegative. The sample taken for sequencing was PBMCs. Here is the DNA: TGCAGCGTTGCAGAGACAGGGGACAACTATGGCTACACCTTC. It codes for CSVAETGDNYGYTF. Outside the CDR3, residues come from the reference TRBV29-1 and TRBJ1-2 proteins, so the full variable domain is: SAVISQKPSRDICQRGTSLTIQCQVDSQVTMMFWYRQQPGQSLTLIATANQGSEATYESGFVIDKFPISRPNLTFSTLTVSNMSPEDSSIYLCSVAETGDNYGYTFGSGTRLTVV.